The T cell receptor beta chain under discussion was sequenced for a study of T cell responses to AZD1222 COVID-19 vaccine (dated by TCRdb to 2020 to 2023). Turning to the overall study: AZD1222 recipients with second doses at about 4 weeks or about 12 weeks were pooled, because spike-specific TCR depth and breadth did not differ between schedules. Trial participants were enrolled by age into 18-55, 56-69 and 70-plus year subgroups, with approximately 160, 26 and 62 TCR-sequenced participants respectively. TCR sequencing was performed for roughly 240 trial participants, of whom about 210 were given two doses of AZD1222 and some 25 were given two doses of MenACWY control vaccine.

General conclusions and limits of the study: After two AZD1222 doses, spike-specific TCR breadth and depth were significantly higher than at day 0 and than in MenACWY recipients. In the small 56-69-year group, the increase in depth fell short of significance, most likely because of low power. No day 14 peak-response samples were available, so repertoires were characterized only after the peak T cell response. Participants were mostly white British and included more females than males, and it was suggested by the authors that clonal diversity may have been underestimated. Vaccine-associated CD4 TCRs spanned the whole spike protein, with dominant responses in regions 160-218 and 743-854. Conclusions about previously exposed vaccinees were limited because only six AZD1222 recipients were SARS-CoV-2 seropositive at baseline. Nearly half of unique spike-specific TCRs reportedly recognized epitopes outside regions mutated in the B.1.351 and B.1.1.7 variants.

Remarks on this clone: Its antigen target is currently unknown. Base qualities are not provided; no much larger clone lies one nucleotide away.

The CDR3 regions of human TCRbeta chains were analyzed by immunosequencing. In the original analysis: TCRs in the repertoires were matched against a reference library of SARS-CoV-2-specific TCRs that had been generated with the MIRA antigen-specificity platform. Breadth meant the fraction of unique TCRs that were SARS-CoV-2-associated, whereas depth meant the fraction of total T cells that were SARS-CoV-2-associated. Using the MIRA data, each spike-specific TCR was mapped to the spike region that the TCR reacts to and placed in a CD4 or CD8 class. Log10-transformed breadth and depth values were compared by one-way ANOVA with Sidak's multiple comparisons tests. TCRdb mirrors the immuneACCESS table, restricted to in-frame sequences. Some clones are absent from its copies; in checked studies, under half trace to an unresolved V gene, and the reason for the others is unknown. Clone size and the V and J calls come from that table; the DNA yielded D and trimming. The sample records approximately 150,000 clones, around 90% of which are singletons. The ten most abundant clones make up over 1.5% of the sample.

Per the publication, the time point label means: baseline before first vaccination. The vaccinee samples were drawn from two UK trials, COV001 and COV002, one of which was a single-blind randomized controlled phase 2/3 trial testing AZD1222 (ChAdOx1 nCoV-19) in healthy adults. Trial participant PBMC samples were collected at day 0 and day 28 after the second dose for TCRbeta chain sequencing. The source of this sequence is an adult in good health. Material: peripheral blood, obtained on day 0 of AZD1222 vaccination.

The CDR3 protein: CASSFLIAGHTDTQYF. In nucleotide form, the sequence is TGTGCCAGCAGCTTCTTGATAGCGGGCCATACAGATACGCAGTATTTT. The rearranged chain carries TRBV5-5 and TRBJ2-3; 7 nucleotides in the junction match TRBD2. Trimming takes 2 bases off V and 3 bases off J; junction bases not matched to a gene: 9. The CDR3 measures 16 amino acids from cysteine to phenylalanine. Just CDR3 DNA is preserved here, 48 bases in frame from base 1. CDR1 and CDR2, per the germline V gene (reference sequence), are SGHKS and YYEKEE.